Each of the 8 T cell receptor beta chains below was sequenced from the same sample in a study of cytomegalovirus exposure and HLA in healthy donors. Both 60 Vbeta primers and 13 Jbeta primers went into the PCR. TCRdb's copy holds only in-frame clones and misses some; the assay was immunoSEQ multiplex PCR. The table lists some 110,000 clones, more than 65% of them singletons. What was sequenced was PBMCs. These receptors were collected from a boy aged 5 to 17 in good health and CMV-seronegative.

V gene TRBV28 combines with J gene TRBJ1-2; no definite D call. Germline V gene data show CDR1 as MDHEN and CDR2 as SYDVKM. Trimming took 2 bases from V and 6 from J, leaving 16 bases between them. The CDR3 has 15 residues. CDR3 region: CASSLAGSNSHGYTF. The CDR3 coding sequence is TGTGCCAGCAGTTTAGCGGGCTCTAATTCCCATGGCTACACCTTC.

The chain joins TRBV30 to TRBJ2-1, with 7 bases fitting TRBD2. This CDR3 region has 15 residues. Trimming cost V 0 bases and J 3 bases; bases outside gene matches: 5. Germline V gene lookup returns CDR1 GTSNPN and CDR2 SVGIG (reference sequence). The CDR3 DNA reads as TGTGCCTGGAGTGTGAGTCTAGCGGACTACAATGAGCAGTTCTTC. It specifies CAWSVSLADYNEQFF.

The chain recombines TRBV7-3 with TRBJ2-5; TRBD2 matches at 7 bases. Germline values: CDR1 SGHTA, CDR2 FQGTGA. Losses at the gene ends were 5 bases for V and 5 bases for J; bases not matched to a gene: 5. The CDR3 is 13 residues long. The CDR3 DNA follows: TGTGCCAGCAGCCCCGCGGGGGTTGAGACCCAGTACTTC. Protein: CASSPAGVETQYF.

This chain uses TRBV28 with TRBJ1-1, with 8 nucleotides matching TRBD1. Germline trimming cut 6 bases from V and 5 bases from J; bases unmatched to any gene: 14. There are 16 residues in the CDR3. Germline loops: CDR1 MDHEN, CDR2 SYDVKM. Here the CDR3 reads CASRPKRRTGRTEAFF. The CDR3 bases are TGTGCCAGCAGACCAAAGCGACGGACAGGGAGGACTGAAGCTTTCTTT.

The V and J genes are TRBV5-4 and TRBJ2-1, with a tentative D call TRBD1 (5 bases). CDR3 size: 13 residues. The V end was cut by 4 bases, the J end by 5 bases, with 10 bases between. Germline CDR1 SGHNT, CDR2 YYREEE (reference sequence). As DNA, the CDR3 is TGTGCCAGCAGCCACGACAGAAACAATGAGCAGTTCTTC. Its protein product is CASSHDRNNEQFF.

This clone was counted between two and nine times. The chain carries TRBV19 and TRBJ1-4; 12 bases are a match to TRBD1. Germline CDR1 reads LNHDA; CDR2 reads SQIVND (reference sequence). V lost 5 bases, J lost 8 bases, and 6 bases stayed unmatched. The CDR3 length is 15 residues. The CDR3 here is CASSPTGTGGEKLFF. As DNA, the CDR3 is TGTGCCAGTAGTCCGACCGGGACAGGGGGCGAAAAACTGTTTTTT.

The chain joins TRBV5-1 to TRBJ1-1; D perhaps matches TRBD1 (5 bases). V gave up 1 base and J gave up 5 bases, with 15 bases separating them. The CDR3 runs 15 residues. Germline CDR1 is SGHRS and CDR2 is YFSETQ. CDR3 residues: CASSLTPLRGTEAFF. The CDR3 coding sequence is TGCGCCAGCAGCTTGACCCCTTTAAGGGGTACTGAAGCTTTCTTT.

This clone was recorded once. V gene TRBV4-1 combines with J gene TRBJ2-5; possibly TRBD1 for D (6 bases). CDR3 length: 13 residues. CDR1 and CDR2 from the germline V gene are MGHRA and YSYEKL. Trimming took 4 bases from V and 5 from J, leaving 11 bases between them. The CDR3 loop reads CASSRGQRETQYF. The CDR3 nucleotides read TGCGCCAGCAGCCGAGGACAGCGGGAGACCCAGTACTTC.